This TCR beta chain was recovered during a study of T cells in Graves' hyperthyroidism and ophthalmopathy. Amplification yielded TCR beta CDR3 regions, with RNA transcripts as the source. Initially, a first-round RT-PCR of the TCR CDR3 employed the HTBI primer set. TCRdb re-called the multiplex PCR reads with MiXCR, one entry per CDR3 protein. Here the sample spans about 47,000 distinct CDR3 sequences, 45% to 65% being singletons. At least ten counts were recorded for this clonotype. The clonotype comes from a man aged 18 to 35 with Graves' hyperthyroidism. What was sequenced was peripheral blood or thyroid tissue (not recorded which).

For the CDR3, the DNA is TGTGCCAGCATTGGCAGGGAAGGATTTGAAAAACTGTTTTTT. Its protein is CASIGREGFEKLFF. The V and J genes are TRBV2 and TRBJ1-4, with D maybe TRBD1 (5 bases). Trimming shortened V by 7 bases and J by 7 bases, and 16 bases separated the two germline ends. CDR1 is SNHLY and CDR2 is FYNNEI in the germline V gene. The CDR3 contains 14 residues. The full variable domain, rest sourced from reference TRBV2 and TRBJ1-4, is EPEVTQTPSHQVTQMGQEVILRCVPISNHLYFYWYRQILGQKVEFLVSFYNNEISEKSEIFDDQFSVERPDGSNFTLKIRSTKLEDSAMYFCASIGREGFEKLFFGSGTQLSVL.